Following are 3 T cell receptor beta chains from one sample sequenced in a study of cytomegalovirus exposure and HLA in healthy donors. Researchers ran the PCR with 60 Vbeta and 13 Jbeta primers. Libraries were prepared by immunoSEQ multiplex PCR; TCRdb keeps only in-frame clonotypes and omits some of them. The data show more than 100,000 clones, around 80% seen once. Sequences were obtained from PBMCs. The receptors were sampled from a woman between 40 and 50 years old in good health and CMV-seropositive.

J is TRBJ1-5 and V is TRBV4-3; D is uncertain. CDR1 and CDR2 from the germline V gene are LGHNA and YSLEER. The CDR3 sequence is 13 residues long. Deletions cut 0 bases from V and 6 bases from J, with 6 bases between. DNA of the CDR3: TGCGCCAGCAGCCAAGAAGGAGGTCAGCCCCAGCATTTT. This translates into CASSQEGGQPQHF.

The genes are TRBV6-5 and TRBJ2-7; D might be TRBD1 (6 bases). Germline CDR1 MNHEY, CDR2 SVGAGI. The CDR3 sequence is 14 residues long. The V and J ends lost 2 bases and 6 bases respectively, with 14 bases between them. The CDR3 loop reads CASSYTDRSGEQYF. CDR3 coding DNA: TGTGCCAGCAGTTACACGGACAGATCGGGCGAGCAGTACTTC.

This rearrangement joins TRBV5-1 to TRBJ2-7; D perhaps matches TRBD2 (5 bases). Between the trimmed V and J ends, which lost 4 bases and 3 bases, there was a span of 17 bases. Germline CDR1 and CDR2: SGHRS and YFSETQ. The CDR3 is made up of 15 amino acids. The CDR3 nucleotides read TGCGCCAGCAGCGCGAGTCCGGAGAGCGGCTACGAGCAGTACTTC. It yields the protein CASSASPESGYEQYF.